The T cell receptor beta chain under discussion was sequenced for a study of blood T cell repertoires in COVID-19. Looking at the study overall: Sites across the United States, Italy and Spain contributed samples from acute and convalescent COVID-19. The cDNA or gDNA used as material had been derived from T cells, B-cell-depleted T cells, or PBMCs.

Trimming shortened V by 3 bases and J by 6 bases, and 8 bases separated the two germline ends. The CDR3 has 12 residues. Germline CDR1 reads MNHNY; CDR2 reads SVGAGI (reference sequence). The protocol was immunoSEQ multiplex PCR, while the TCRdb copy is restricted to in-frame clones and leaves out a portion. This repertoire shows around 150,000 clones, 60% to 80% found once; its top ten account for roughly 9.8%. This clone is a singleton in its sample. What was sequenced was peripheral blood. This chain links TRBV6-6 with TRBJ1-2; TRBD1 might be the D (6 bases). This receptor was taken from a man aged 60 to 75 who had recovered from COVID-19. Here the CDR3 reads CASSYGDNGYTF. CDR3 DNA: TGTGCCAGCAGTTATGGGGACAATGGCTACACCTTC.